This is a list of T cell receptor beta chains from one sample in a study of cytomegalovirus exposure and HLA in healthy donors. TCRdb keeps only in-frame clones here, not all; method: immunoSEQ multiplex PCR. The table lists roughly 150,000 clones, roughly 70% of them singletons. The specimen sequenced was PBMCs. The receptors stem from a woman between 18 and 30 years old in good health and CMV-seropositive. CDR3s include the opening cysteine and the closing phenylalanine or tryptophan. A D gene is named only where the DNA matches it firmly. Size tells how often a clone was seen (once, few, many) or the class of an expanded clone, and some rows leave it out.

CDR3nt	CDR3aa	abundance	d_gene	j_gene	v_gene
TGTGCCAGTAGTGTCTACAGGGATGGCTACACCTTC	CASSVYRDGYTF	NA	NA	TRBJ1-2	TRBV19
TGTGCCAGCAGCGGTCGGACTAGCGGGGGGAGGAATGAGCAGTTCTTC	CASSGRTSGGRNEQFF	NA	TRBD2	TRBJ2-1	TRBV13
TGTGCCAGCAGCTCCCCCACTAGCGGGGGGGCCAAAAACATTCAGTACTTC	CASSSPTSGGAKNIQYF	once	TRBD2	TRBJ2-4	TRBV28
TGTGCCAGCAGTATGCAGGAAAACACTGAAGCTTTCTTT	CASSMQENTEAFF	NA	NA	TRBJ1-1	TRBV2
TGTGCCAGCAGTGAGACAGGGCGGGGTCCTAACTATGGCTACACCTTC	CASSETGRGPNYGYTF	NA	TRBD1	TRBJ1-2	TRBV6-1
TGTGCCATCAGAACAGACACGATGAACACTGAAGCTTTCTTT	CAIRTDTMNTEAFF	few	NA	TRBJ1-1	TRBV10-3
TGTGCCATCAGTGAGTCGATGGCGGGATCGTACAATGAGCAGTTCTTC	CAISESMAGSYNEQFF	NA	NA	TRBJ2-1	TRBV10-3
TGTGCCTGGGAGAGGGGGCAGCGTGAAGCTTTCTTT	CAWERGQREAFF	NA	TRBD1	TRBJ1-1	TRBV30
TGTGCCATCACTAGCGGGGGAAGCACGGATACGCAGTATTTT	CAITSGGSTDTQYF	NA	TRBD2	TRBJ2-3	TRBV10-3
TGTGCCAGCAGTGAATCGACCGGGGGGAATTCACCCCTCCACTTT	CASSESTGGNSPLHF	NA	NA	TRBJ1-6	TRBV25-1
TGTGCCAGCAGTAACCGGGACAGGGGATCCGGGGAGCTGTTTTTT	CASSNRDRGSGELFF	few	TRBD1	TRBJ2-2	TRBV6-5
TGTGCCAGCAGCTCCCAAGACAGGACTCGAGCTGAAGCTTTCTTT	CASSSQDRTRAEAFF	NA	NA	TRBJ1-1	TRBV6-5
TGCGCCAGCAGTGAGTCAAGGCTAGCGGGAGTCTTC	CASSESRLAGVF	once	TRBD2	TRBJ2-1	TRBV10-2
TGTGCCAGCAGCTTAGCCAGGTTTGGCAGCACCGGGGAGCTGTTTTTT	CASSLARFGSTGELFF	NA	NA	TRBJ2-2	TRBV7-2
TGTGCTAGTGGTTCCCCTCCGGGGAACACTGAAGCTTTCTTT	CASGSPPGNTEAFF	NA	NA	TRBJ1-1	TRBV12-5
TGTGCCAGCAGCCGACAGGGCCCTGGGGACACTGAAGCTTTCTTT	CASSRQGPGDTEAFF	NA	TRBD1	TRBJ1-1	TRBV7-9
TGTGCCAGCAGCTTAGTTGGCGGACAGGGAAAGAATGGCTACACCTTC	CASSLVGGQGKNGYTF	NA	TRBD1	TRBJ1-2	TRBV7-2
TGTGCCAGCAGTCCGGACAGGGGGCTACTTGGGGCCAACGTCCTGACTTTC	CASSPDRGLLGANVLTF	NA	TRBD1	TRBJ2-6	TRBV28
TGTGCCAGCAGTGAAGCGGTGGGAAGGGACATGGGTCTGCGGGAGCAGTACTTC	CASSEAVGRDMGLREQYF	NA	NA	TRBJ2-7	TRBV2
TGTGCCAGCAGTTACTCGACGGGGGGGCCGTACGAGCAGTACTTC	CASSYSTGGPYEQYF	NA	TRBD2	TRBJ2-7	TRBV6-5
TGTGCCAGCAGTTTATACCGGGACTCCGTCTACGAGCAGTACTTC	CASSLYRDSVYEQYF	NA	NA	TRBJ2-7	TRBV27